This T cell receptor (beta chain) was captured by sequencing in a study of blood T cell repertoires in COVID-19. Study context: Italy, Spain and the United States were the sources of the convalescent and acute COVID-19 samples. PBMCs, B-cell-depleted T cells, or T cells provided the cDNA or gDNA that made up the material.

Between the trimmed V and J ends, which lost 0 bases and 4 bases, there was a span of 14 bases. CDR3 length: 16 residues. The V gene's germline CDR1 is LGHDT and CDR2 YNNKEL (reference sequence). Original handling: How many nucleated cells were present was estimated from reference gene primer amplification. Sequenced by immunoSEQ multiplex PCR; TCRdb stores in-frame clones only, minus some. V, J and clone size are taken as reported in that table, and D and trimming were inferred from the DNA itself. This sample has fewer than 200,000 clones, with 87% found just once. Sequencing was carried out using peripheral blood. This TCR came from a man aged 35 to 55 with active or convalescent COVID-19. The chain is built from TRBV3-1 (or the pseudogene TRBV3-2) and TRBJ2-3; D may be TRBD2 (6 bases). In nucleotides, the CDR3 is TGTGCCAGCAGCCAAGACCCAGCGGGCAGCGCAGATACGCAGTATTTT. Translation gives CASSQDPAGSADTQYF.